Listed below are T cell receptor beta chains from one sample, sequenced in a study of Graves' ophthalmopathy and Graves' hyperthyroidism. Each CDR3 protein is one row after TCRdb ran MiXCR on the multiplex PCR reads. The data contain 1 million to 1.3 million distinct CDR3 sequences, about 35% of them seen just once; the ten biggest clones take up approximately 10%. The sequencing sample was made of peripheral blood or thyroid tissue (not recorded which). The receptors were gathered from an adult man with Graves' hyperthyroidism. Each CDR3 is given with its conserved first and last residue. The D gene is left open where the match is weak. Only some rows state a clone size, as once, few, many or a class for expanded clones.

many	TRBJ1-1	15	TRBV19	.	CASSIPGTQNTEAFF	TGTGCCAGTAGTATTCCCGGGACGCAGAACACTGAAGCTTTCTTT
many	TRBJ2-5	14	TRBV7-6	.	CASSPGPGRETQYF	TGTGCCAGCAGCCCAGGGCCGGGTAGAGAGACCCAGTACTTC
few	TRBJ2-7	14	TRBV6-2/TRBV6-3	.	CASSYSRQDYEQYF	TGTGCCAGCAGTTACTCGAGACAGGATTACGAGCAGTACTTC
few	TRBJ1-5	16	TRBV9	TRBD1	CASSVDRGRSNQPQHF	TGTGCCAGCAGCGTAGACAGGGGGCGAAGCAATCAGCCCCAGCATTTT
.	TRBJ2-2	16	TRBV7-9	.	CASSLRLAQTTGELFF	TGTGCCAGCAGCTTAAGGCTAGCGCAAACCACCGGGGAGCTGTTTTTT
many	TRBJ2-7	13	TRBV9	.	CASSGFGGYEQYF	TGTGCCAGCAGCGGATTCGGTGGCTACGAGCAGTACTTC
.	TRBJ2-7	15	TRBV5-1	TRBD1	CASSLGPGTGVEQYF	TGCGCCAGCAGCTTGGGCCCGGGGACAGGGGTTGAGCAGTACTTC
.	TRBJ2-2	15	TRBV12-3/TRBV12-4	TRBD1	CASSDADRDAGELFF	TGTGCCAGCAGTGACGCTGACAGGGACGCCGGGGAGCTGTTTTTT
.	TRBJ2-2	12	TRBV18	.	CASLLNTGELFF	TGTGCCAGCCTCCTTAACACCGGGGAGCTGTTTTTT
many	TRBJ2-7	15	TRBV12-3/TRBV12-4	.	CASSLERGPSYEQYF	TGTGCCAGCAGTTTAGAAAGGGGCCCTTCCTACGAGCAGTACTTC
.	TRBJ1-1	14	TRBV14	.	CASSQEASHTEAFF	TGTGCCAGCAGCCAAGAGGCCAGCCACACTGAAGCTTTCTTT
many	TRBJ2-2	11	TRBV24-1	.	CATSVSGELFF	TGTGCCACCAGTGTATCCGGGGAGCTGTTTTTT
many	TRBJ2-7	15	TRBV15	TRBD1	CATSKTRGFGYEQYF	TGTGCCACCAGCAAGACCAGGGGGTTCGGGTACGAGCAGTACTTC
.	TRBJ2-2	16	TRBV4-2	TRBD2	CASRWGGAPDTGELFF	TGTGCCAGTCGGTGGGGAGGGGCTCCGGACACCGGGGAGCTGTTTTTT
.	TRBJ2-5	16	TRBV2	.	CASSLYVGRSQETQYF	TGTGCCAGCAGTTTATATGTAGGAAGGAGTCAAGAGACCCAGTACTTC
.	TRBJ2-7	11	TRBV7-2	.	CASSSDGEQYF	TGTGCCAGCAGCTCTGACGGGGAGCAGTACTTC
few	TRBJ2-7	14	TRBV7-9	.	CASSLPVLDSGQYF	TGTGCCAGCAGCTTGCCAGTTCTCGACAGCGGTCAGTACTTC
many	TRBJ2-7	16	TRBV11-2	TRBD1	CASSSLVGQGIHEQYF	TGTGCCAGCAGCTCCCTAGTAGGACAGGGGATCCACGAGCAGTACTTC
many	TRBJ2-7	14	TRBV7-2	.	CASSLSGWVYEQYF	TGTGCCAGCAGCTTATCAGGATGGGTCTACGAGCAGTACTTC
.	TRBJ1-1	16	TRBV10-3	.	CAISESRVLGNTEAFF	TGTGCCATCAGTGAGTCGCGGGTGTTGGGGAATACTGAAGCTTTCTTT
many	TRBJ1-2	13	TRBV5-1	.	CASSLDGVWGYTF	TGCGCCAGCAGCTTGGACGGAGTATGGGGCTACACCTTC
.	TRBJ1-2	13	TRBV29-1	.	CSVDDSKVYGYTF	TGCAGCGTTGACGATTCCAAGGTCTATGGCTACACCTTC
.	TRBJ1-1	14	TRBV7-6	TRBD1	CASSRTGVQTEAFF	TGTGCCAGCTCTAGGACAGGGGTACAAACTGAAGCTTTCTTT
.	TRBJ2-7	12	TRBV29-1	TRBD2	CSVTSGSHEQYF	TGCAGCGTCACTAGCGGGAGTCATGAGCAGTACTTC
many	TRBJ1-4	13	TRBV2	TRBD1	CASSAQGGEKLFF	TGTGCCAGCAGTGCACAGGGGGGTGAAAAACTGTTTTTT
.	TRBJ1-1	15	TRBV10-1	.	CASIYSHRLNTEAFF	TGTGCCAGCATCTACTCGCACAGGCTGAACACTGAAGCTTTCTTT
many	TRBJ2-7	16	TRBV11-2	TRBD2	CASSLPGLAGHYEQYF	TGTGCCAGCAGCTTACCGGGACTAGCGGGACACTACGAGCAGTACTTC
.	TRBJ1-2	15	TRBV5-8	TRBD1	CASSGIHKGAYGYTF	TGTGCCAGCAGCGGGATCCACAAGGGGGCTTATGGCTACACCTTC
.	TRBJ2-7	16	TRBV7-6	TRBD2	CASSPVHRGETYEQYF	TGTGCCAGCTCACCTGTCCATCGGGGGGAAACCTACGAGCAGTACTTC
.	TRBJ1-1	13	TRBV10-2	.	CAERGVWDTEAFF	TGCGCCGAAAGGGGGGTGTGGGACACTGAAGCTTTCTTT
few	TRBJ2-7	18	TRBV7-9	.	CASSFRGPGQGLVYEQYF	TGTGCCAGCAGCTTTAGAGGCCCTGGGCAGGGATTAGTCTACGAGCAGTACTTC
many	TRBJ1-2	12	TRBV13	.	CASSRQVHGYTF	TGTGCCAGCAGCCGACAGGTCCATGGCTACACCTTC
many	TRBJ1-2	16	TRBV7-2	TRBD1	CASRKTGTGYRYGYTF	TGTGCCAGCAGGAAGACCGGGACAGGGTATCGCTATGGCTACACCTTC
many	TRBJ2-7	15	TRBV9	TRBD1	CASSPGQGRSYEQYF	TGTGCCAGCAGCCCAGGACAGGGCCGCAGCTACGAGCAGTACTTC
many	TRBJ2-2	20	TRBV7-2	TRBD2	CASSPTRGLAGPSWTGELFF	TGTGCCAGCAGCCCCACCCGCGGACTAGCGGGACCATCTTGGACCGGGGAGCTGTTTTTT
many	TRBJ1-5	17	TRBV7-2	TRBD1	CASSLTDRGMRNQPQHF	TGTGCCAGCAGCTTAACGGACAGGGGGATGAGAAATCAGCCCCAGCATTTT
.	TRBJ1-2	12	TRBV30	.	CAWSVTGGGYTF	TGTGCCTGGAGTGTAACGGGGGGAGGCTACACCTTC
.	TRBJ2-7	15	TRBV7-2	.	CASTSTATSSCEQYF	TGTGCCAGCACTAGCACGGCGACAAGCTCCTGCGAGCAGTACTTC
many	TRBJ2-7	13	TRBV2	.	CASSATPRAEQYF	TGTGCCAGCAGTGCCACACCCCGGGCCGAGCAGTACTTC
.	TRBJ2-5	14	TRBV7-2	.	CASSLAPTTKAQYF	TGTGCCAGCAGCTTAGCCCCGACCACAAAGGCCCAGTACTTC
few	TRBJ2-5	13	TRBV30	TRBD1	CAWVRTGWETQYF	TGTGCCTGGGTTAGGACAGGGTGGGAGACCCAGTACTTC
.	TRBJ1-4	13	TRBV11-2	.	CASSLGPTSSLFF	TGTGCCAGCAGCTTAGGCCCGACCTCGAGCCTGTTTTTT
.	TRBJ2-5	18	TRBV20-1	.	CSARGVRSAPQGRETQYF	TGCAGTGCTAGAGGGGTGCGCTCGGCCCCCCAAGGCCGGGAGACCCAGTACTTC
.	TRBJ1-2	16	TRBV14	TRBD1	CASSQINRDSAYGYTF	TGTGCCAGCAGCCAAATCAATAGGGACAGTGCTTACGGCTACACCTTC
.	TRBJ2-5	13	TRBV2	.	CALRGDLQETQYF	TGTGCCCTGCGAGGTGACCTCCAAGAGACCCAGTACTTC
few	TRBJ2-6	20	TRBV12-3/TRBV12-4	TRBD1	CASSLVSMWTGESGANVLTF	TGTGCCAGCAGTTTGGTCAGCATGTGGACAGGAGAATCTGGGGCCAACGTCCTGACTTTC
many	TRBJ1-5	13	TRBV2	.	CASSEAGYQPQHF	TGTGCCAGCAGTGAAGCAGGGTACCAGCCCCAGCATTTT
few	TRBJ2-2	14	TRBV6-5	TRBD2	CASSPTGGVGELFF	TGTGCCAGCAGTCCAACGGGAGGGGTCGGGGAGCTGTTTTTT
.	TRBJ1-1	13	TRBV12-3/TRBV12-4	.	CASSRRLGAEAFF	TGTGCCAGCAGCAGACGACTCGGGGCTGAAGCTTTCTTT
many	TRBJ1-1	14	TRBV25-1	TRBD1	CASSGQGMNTEAFF	TGTGCCAGCAGTGGACAGGGGATGAACACTGAAGCTTTCTTT
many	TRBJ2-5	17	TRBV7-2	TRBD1	CASSLMGQGADQETQYF	TGTGCCAGCAGCTTAATGGGTCAGGGGGCAGACCAAGAGACCCAGTACTTC
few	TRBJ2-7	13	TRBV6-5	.	CASSTRESYEQYF	TGTGCCAGCAGTACCCGGGAGTCCTACGAGCAGTACTTC
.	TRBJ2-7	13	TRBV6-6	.	CASRASATYEQYF	TGTGCCAGCCGCGCGAGCGCAACCTACGAGCAGTACTTC
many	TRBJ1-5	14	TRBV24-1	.	CATSDYRANQPQHF	TGTGCCACCAGTGATTACAGGGCTAATCAGCCCCAGCATTTT
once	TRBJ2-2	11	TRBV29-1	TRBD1	CSVDRPPGQGF	TGCAGCGTTGACAGGCCCCCGGGACAGGGGTTT
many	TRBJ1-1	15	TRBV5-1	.	CASSLSPELNTEAFF	TGCGCCAGCAGCTTGTCGCCCGAATTGAACACTGAAGCTTTCTTT
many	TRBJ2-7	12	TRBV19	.	CASSMGGREQYF	TGTGCCAGTAGTATGGGGGGTCGCGAGCAGTACTTC
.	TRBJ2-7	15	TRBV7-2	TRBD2	CASGAGLAATYEQYF	TGTGCCAGCGGTGCCGGACTAGCGGCTACCTACGAGCAGTACTTC
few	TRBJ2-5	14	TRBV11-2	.	CASSLRPTQETQYF	TGTGCCAGCAGCTTACGTCCCACCCAAGAGACCCAGTACTTC